Listed here are 30 T cell receptor beta chains from one sample, sequenced in a study of human T cells and chemical hapten exposure. The time point denotes: patch test 1, 2 weeks after DPC sensitization. The treatment: therapeutic diphenylcyclopropenone sensitization with weekly scalp DPC. TCRdb reanalysed the RACE reads using MiXCR and keeps one entry per CDR3 protein. The sample comprises some 340,000 distinct CDR3 sequences, roughly 6.9% of which are singletons, and more than 7% rests with the top ten. The input for sequencing was whole blood, taken in connection with sensitization to the hapten diphenylcyclopropenone (DPC). The receptors come from a woman aged 18-30 years with alopecia areata. Some clones in this sample may be carry-over from other donors' samples.

The CDR3 loop is CASSESDGFGGYTF. CDR3 in DNA: TGTGCCAGCTCAGAATCGGACGGATTTGGAGGCTACACCTTC. The chain recombines TRBV6-1 with TRBJ1-2, with D uncertain. The CDR3 has 14 residues. Trimming removed 8 bases at V and 8 bases at J, with 21 bases between. CDR1 is MNHNS, CDR2 SASEGT, per germline.

This clonotype was picked up a small number of times. The rearrangement joins TRBV4-3 to TRBJ1-2; 9 bases align to TRBD1. V trimming: 3 bases; J trimming: 7 bases; junction bases outside the gene matches: 6. CDR1 LGHNA and CDR2 YSLEER come from the germline V gene. The CDR3 has 14 amino acids. In DNA form, the CDR3 reads TGCGCCAGCAGCCATAGAACAGGGGGCTTTGGCTACACCTTC. Its translation is CASSHRTGGFGYTF.

This clonotype was counted only a few times. This sequence joins TRBV7-2 and TRBJ2-3; D is unclear. Trimming left V 5 bases short and J 1 base short, with 7 bases between. This CDR3 spans 13 amino acids. CDR1 is SGHTA and CDR2 is FQGNSA in the germline V gene. CDR3 coding DNA: TGTGCCAGCAGCACTGACGGCACAGATACGCAGTATTTT. As protein: CASSTDGTDTQYF.

This clonotype was observed a few times. The junction shows a germline mismatch at one end, possibly a read error. The V gene is TRBV7-7, the J gene TRBJ2-3, with a possible D match to TRBD2 (6 bases). This CDR3 comprises 15 residues. Per germline, CDR1 SSHAT and CDR2 FNYEAQ (reference sequence). CDR3 nucleotide sequence: TGTGCTAGCAGCTTAGGAGGGACCCGCACAGATACGCAGTATTTT. Translation gives CASSLGGTRTDTQYF.

V gene TRBV18 combines with J gene TRBJ2-4; 10 nucleotides align to TRBD2. V was pared by 1 base and J by 5 bases, with 2 bases of the junction left unmatched. The CDR3 runs to 15 residues. Germline values: CDR1 KGHSH, CDR2 LQKENI. The CDR3 region has the DNA TGTGCCAGCTCACCACTGACTAGCGGGCAAAACATTCAGTACTTC. It is translated as CASSPLTSGQNIQYF. The entire variable domain, with the rest obtained from reference TRBV18 and TRBJ2-4, is as follows: NAGVMQNPRHLVRRRGQEARLRCSPMKGHSHVYWYRQLPEEGLKFMVYLQKENIIDESGMPKERFSAEFPKEGPSILRIQQVVRGDSAAYFCASSPLTSGQNIQYFGAGTRLSVL.

At least ten counts were recorded for this clonotype. This rearrangement joins TRBV4-3 to TRBJ2-7; 9 nucleotides align to TRBD2. The germline CDR1 and CDR2 sequences are LGHNA and YSLEER. The CDR3 sequence is 18 residues long. The V gene end was trimmed by 0 bases and the J gene end by 3 bases; junction bases not matched to a gene: 12. The CDR3 sequence: CASSQDRVAGASFYEQYF. CDR3 coding DNA: TGCGCCAGCAGCCAAGATAGGGTAGCGGGGGCATCGTTCTACGAGCAGTACTTC.

V gene TRBV6-5 combines with J gene TRBJ1-2; 9 positions agree with TRBD1. The CDR3 consists of 15 residues. J was trimmed by 6 bases and V by 2 bases; bases with no gene match: 7. In germline, CDR1 is MNHEY, CDR2 SVGAGI. The CDR3 DNA is TGTGCCAGCAGTTACACAGGGACAGGGAGGGATGGCTACACCTTC. Translating gives CASSYTGTGRDGYTF.

This clonotype showed up just once. The junction differs from germline at one of its ends, possibly a read error. The rearrangement joins TRBV5-1 to TRBJ1-1; the D is unclear. There are 12 residues in the CDR3. Germline assignment: CDR1 SGHRS and CDR2 YFSETQ. Written as DNA, the CDR3 is TGCACCAGCAGCTACGATGTCACTGAAGCTTTCTTT. It translates to CTSSYDVTEAFF.

This sequence joins TRBV12-3 or TRBV12-4 and TRBJ1-3; weak D call: TRBD1 (6 bases). Deletions cut 2 bases from V and 4 bases from J, with 15 bases between. The CDR3 covers 16 residues. The CDR3 protein is CASSLTLTGYGNTIYF. The CDR3 coding sequence is TGTGCCAGCAGTTTAACCCTGACAGGCTACGGAAACACCATATATTTT.

In this sample, this clonotype turned up many times. The chain links TRBV7-9 to TRBJ2-7, with 7 bases matching TRBD1. With 1 base clipped from V and 2 bases from J, the junction kept 8 bases outside the gene matches. Germline values: CDR1 SEHNR, CDR2 FQNEAQ (reference sequence). The CDR3 is 16 residues long. The CDR3 is CASSLEFGDSPYEQYF. CDR3 nucleotide sequence: TGTGCCAGCAGCTTAGAGTTTGGGGACAGTCCCTACGAGCAGTACTTC.

The chain combines TRBV6-2 or TRBV6-3 with TRBJ1-1; D is unclear. V gave up 6 bases and J gave up 1 base, with 18 bases separating them. CDR1 and CDR2 from the germline V gene are MNHEY and SVGEGT. CDR3 length: 16 amino acids. CDR3 in amino acids: CASSSSLASTNTEAFF. The CDR3 region has the DNA TGTGCCAGCAGCTCCTCGTTGGCGTCGACGAACACTGAAGCTTTCTTT.

V gene TRBV9 combines with J gene TRBJ1-5; D remains unclear. V lost 2 bases and J lost 7, with 7 bases in between. The CDR3 sequence is 12 residues long. Germline CDR1 reads SGDLS; CDR2 reads YYNGEE. The CDR3 bases are TGTGCCAGCAGCGTTCCGGGGCAGCCCCAGCATTTT. Its protein is CASSVPGQPQHF.

This clonotype was seen a handful of times. The chain recombines TRBV3-1 with TRBJ2-7; perhaps TRBD2 as D (6 bases). Germline CDR1 LGHDT, CDR2 YNNKEL (reference sequence). The V end lost 1 base, the J end lost 3 bases, and 13 bases lay between the germline ends. CDR3 length equals 15 residues. The CDR3 loop is CASSQGGDLVYEQYF. The CDR3 DNA is TGTGCCAGCAGCCAAGGCGGGGATTTGGTCTACGAGCAGTACTTC.

At least ten counts were recorded for this clonotype. The rearrangement links TRBV2 to TRBJ2-2; perhaps TRBD2 as D (6 bases). The ends were cut back, 8 bases at V and 6 bases at J, with 13 bases in the middle. The CDR3 consists of 13 residues. Germline CDR1 is SNHLY and CDR2 is FYNNEI. The CDR3 protein is CASGKGTSGELFF. The CDR3 nucleotides read TGTGCCAGCGGAAAGGGGACTTCCGGGGAGCTGTTTTTT.

This clonotype was observed many times. The V gene is TRBV29-1, the J gene TRBJ2-1; D is possibly TRBD1 or TRBD2 (5 bases each). The germline V gene encodes CDR1 SQVTM and CDR2 ANQGSEA. The ends were cut back, 3 bases at V and 9 bases at J, with 9 bases in the middle. This CDR3 is 11 amino acids long. The CDR3 loop is CSVESRGEQFF. CDR3 sequence (DNA): TGCAGCGTTGAGTCGAGGGGTGAGCAGTTCTTC.

This clonotype has only a few counts. This chain links TRBV6-2 or TRBV6-3 with TRBJ1-5, with 7 bases identical to TRBD1. The CDR3 sequence is 14 residues long. The ends lost 4 bases at V and 7 bases at J; junction bases unmatched: 7. CDR1 MNHEY and CDR2 SVGEGT come from the germline V gene. The CDR3 here is CASSLQGPGQPQHF. The CDR3 DNA follows: TGTGCCAGCAGTTTACAGGGGCCAGGGCAGCCCCAGCATTTT.

This sequence joins TRBV4-2 and TRBJ1-5; maybe TRBD1 (6 bases). The germline CDR1 and CDR2 sequences are LGHNA and YNFKEQ. The V gene lost 3 bases and the J gene lost 0 bases, with 15 bases spanning the gap. The CDR3 consists of 17 residues. In DNA form, the CDR3 reads TGTGCCAGCAGCCACCTACCCAACAGGGATAGCAATCAGCCCCAGCATTTT. Translated, it gives CASSHLPNRDSNQPQHF.

V and J are TRBV15 and TRBJ2-2; 7 nucleotides line up with TRBD2. J lost 2 bases, V lost 3 bases, and 3 bases had no gene match. The CDR3 has 15 residues. Germline CDR1 LNHNV, CDR2 YYDKDF (reference sequence). The CDR3 loop reads CATSSGTTNTGELFF. In DNA, the CDR3 is TGTGCCACCAGCAGCGGGACTACCAACACCGGGGAGCTGTTTTTT.

This clonotype has a handful of counts. This chain connects TRBV2 to TRBJ1-6; TRBD1 aligns across 8 bases. Germline loops: CDR1 SNHLY, CDR2 FYNNEI. The CDR3 spans 14 residues. V lost 6 bases to trimming and J lost 10 bases; unmatched junction nucleotides: 8. The CDR3 DNA follows: TGTGCCAGCAGGACAGGGGTAGATGGATCACCCCTCCACTTT. Translating gives CASRTGVDGSPLHF.

The J gene is TRBJ1-3, the V gene TRBV11-1; tentative D call: TRBD1 (6 bases). Trimming removed 6 bases from V and 4 bases from J, with 13 bases in between. Germline values: CDR1 SGHAT, CDR2 FQDESV (reference sequence). This CDR3 comprises 14 residues. The CDR3 DNA reads as TGTGCCAGCAGTACGGGGGACATCGGAAACACCATATATTTT. It encodes CASSTGDIGNTIYF.

The chain combines TRBV11-2 with TRBJ2-3, with D possibly being TRBD1 or TRBD2 (6 bases each). CDR3 length: 15 residues. Trimming took off 5 bases at V and 5 bases at J, with 17 bases between the two ends. Germline V gene sequence: CDR1 SGHAT, CDR2 FQNNGV. CDR3 DNA: TGTGCCAGCAGCGAAGGAACGGGGGCCAAAGATACGCAGTATTTT. Translation: CASSEGTGAKDTQYF. Based on the CDR3 plus reference TRBV11-2 and TRBJ2-3, the full variable domain is EAGVAQSPRYKIIEKRQSVAFWCNPISGHATLYWYQQILGQGPKLLIQFQNNGVVDDSQLPKDRFSAERLKGVDSTLKIQPAKLEDSAVYLCASSEGTGAKDTQYFGPGTRLTVL.

The genes are TRBV6-5 and TRBJ2-2; a possible D gene is TRBD2 (7 bases). Germline CDR1 MNHEY, CDR2 SVGAGI. CDR3 length equals 17 residues. Trimming pared 6 bases from V and 4 bases from J, leaving 21 bases between. CDR3 DNA sequence: TGTGCCAGCAGGGGGCGGGGGCCCGATCGGGGCACCGGGGAGCTGTTTTTT. It translates to CASRGRGPDRGTGELFF.

This clonotype occurred many times. The chain combines TRBV18 with TRBJ2-7; D assignment may be TRBD1 or TRBD2 (5 bases each). The CDR3 contains 16 residues. The germline V and J ends were trimmed by 0 bases and 3 bases, with 15 bases remaining between them. CDR1 and CDR2 from the germline V gene are KGHSH and LQKENI. The CDR3: CASSPPRGATDYEQYF. In DNA form, the CDR3 reads TGTGCCAGCTCACCACCAAGAGGGGCTACCGACTACGAGCAGTACTTC. The whole variable domain, filled in from reference TRBV18 and TRBJ2-7, reads NAGVMQNPRHLVRRRGQEARLRCSPMKGHSHVYWYRQLPEEGLKFMVYLQKENIIDESGMPKERFSAEFPKEGPSILRIQQVVRGDSAAYFCASSPPRGATDYEQYFGPGTRLTVT.

This clonotype was observed many times. This rearrangement joins TRBV5-1 to TRBJ2-3; D gene ambiguous. Germline lookup yields CDR1 SGHRS and CDR2 YFSETQ. V lost 0 bases, J lost 8 bases, and 13 bases lay in between. The CDR3 is 14 residues long. CDR3 DNA: TGCGCCAGCAGCTTGGCGCCCCCCTCGGGTACGCAGTATTTT. Protein sequence: CASSLAPPSGTQYF. Combining the CDR3 with reference TRBV5-1 and TRBJ2-3 gives the whole variable domain KAGVTQTPRYLIKTRGQQVTLSCSPISGHRSVSWYQQTPGQGLQFLFEYFSETQRNKGNFPGRFSGRQFSNSRSEMNVSTLELGDSALYLCASSLAPPSGTQYFGPGTRLTVL.

This clonotype was recorded a few times. V and J are TRBV12-3 or TRBV12-4 and TRBJ2-7; weak D call: TRBD1 (5 bases). The length of the CDR3 is 12 residues. V lost 6 bases and J 4 bases, leaving 10 bases between the germline ends. DNA of the CDR3: TGTGCCAGCAGGGTGGGGCGTTACGAGCAGTACTTC. Protein sequence: CASRVGRYEQYF.

This clonotype was picked up a small number of times. This chain links TRBV14 with TRBJ2-1; perhaps TRBD2 as D (6 bases). The V end lost 0 bases, the J end lost 5 bases, and 23 bases lay between the germline ends. CDR1 and CDR2 from the germline V gene are SGHDN and FVKESK. The CDR3 loop spans 19 amino acids. In DNA, the CDR3 is TGTGCCAGCAGCCAAGAGACTAGTAGGCCGCGGCTAGGCCACAATGAGCAGTTCTTC. It translates to CASSQETSRPRLGHNEQFF.

The table lists this clonotype with a few counts. The chain couples TRBV2 to TRBJ2-1, with 13 nucleotides matching TRBD2. Germline lookup yields CDR1 SNHLY and CDR2 FYNNEI. CDR3 length: 15 residues. Trimming cost V 8 bases and J 5 bases; bases outside gene matches: 6. This CDR3 is CASSKGLAGDNEQFF. The CDR3 DNA follows: TGTGCCAGCTCAAAAGGACTAGCGGGGGACAATGAGCAGTTCTTC.

The rearrangement joins TRBV28 to TRBJ2-7; a possible D gene is TRBD2 (7 bases). Deletions cut 7 bases from V and 2 bases from J, with 15 bases between. This CDR3 is 14 amino acids long. Germline-derived CDR1 and CDR2 are MDHEN and SYDVKM. CDR3 bases: TGTGCCAGCACCACGCCGGGGGGCACCTACGAGCAGTACTTC. This gives the protein CASTTPGGTYEQYF.

This clonotype was detected only a few times. The chain carries TRBV7-9 and TRBJ1-3; 8 bases map to TRBD1. CDR1 is SEHNR, CDR2 FQNEAQ, per germline (reference sequence). Trimming cost V 7 bases and J 1 base; bases outside gene matches: 3. The CDR3 is 14 amino acids. Here the CDR3 DNA reads TGTGCCAGCAACCGACAGGGGTCTGGAAACACCATATATTTT. It specifies CASNRQGSGNTIYF.

This clonotype came up many times. V is TRBV4-2 and J is TRBJ2-3, with TRBD2 matching 10 bases. V lost 2 bases to trimming and J lost 5 bases; unmatched junction nucleotides: 4. The CDR3 loop spans 15 amino acids. Germline values: CDR1 LGHNA, CDR2 YNFKEQ. The CDR3 region is CASSQKRGGGDTQYF. CDR3 coding DNA: TGTGCCAGCAGCCAAAAGCGGGGGGGAGGAGATACGCAGTATTTT.